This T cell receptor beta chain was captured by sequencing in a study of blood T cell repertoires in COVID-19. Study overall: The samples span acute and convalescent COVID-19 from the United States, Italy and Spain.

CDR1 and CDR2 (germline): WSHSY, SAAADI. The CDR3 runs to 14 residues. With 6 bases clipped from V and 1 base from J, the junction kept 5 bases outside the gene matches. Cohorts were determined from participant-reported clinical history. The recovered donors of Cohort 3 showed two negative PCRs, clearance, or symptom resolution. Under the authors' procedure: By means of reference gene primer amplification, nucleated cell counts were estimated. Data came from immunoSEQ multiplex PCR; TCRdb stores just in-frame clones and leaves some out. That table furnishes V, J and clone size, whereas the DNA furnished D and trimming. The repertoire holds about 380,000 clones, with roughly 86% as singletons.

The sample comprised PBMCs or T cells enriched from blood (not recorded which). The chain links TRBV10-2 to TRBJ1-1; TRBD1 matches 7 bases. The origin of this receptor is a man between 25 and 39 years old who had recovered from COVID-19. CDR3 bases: TGCGCCAGCAGCCGAAACAGGGGGAACACTGAAGCTTTCTTT. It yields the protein CASSRNRGNTEAFF.